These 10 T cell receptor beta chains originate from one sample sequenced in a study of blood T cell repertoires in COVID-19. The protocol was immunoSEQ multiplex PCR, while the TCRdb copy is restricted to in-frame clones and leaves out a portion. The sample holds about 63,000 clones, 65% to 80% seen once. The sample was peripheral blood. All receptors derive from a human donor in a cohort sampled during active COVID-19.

CDR3 loop: CASSLRRGECWNPTEAFF. The CDR3 nucleotides read TGTGCCAGCAGTCTACGACGGGGAGAATGCTGGAATCCCACTGAAGCTTTCTTT. This chain links TRBV6-7 with TRBJ1-1, with D hard to call. TRBV6-7 is marked as an open reading frame, function uncertain. V dropped 5 bases and J dropped 4 bases, with 26 bases sitting between them. The CDR3 has 18 residues.

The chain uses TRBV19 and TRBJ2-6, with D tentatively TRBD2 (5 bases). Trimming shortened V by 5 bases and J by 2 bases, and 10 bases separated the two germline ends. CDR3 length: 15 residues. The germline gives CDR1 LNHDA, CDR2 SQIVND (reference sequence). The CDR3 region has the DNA TGTGCCAGTAGTCGGGCCGGGGCTGGGGCCAACGTCCTGACTTTC. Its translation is CASSRAGAGANVLTF.

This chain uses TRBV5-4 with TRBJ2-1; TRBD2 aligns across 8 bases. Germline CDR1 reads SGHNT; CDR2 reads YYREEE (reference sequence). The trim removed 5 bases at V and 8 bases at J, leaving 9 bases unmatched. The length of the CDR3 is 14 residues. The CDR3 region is CASSSGGSGHEQFF. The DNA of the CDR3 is TGTGCCAGCAGTTCGGGAGGGTCAGGCCATGAGCAGTTCTTC.

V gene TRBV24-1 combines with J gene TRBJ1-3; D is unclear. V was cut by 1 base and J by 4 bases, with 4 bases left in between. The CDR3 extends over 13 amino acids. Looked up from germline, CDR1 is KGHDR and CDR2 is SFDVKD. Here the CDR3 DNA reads TGTGCCACCAGTGATTTACGGGGAAACACCATATATTTT. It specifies CATSDLRGNTIYF.

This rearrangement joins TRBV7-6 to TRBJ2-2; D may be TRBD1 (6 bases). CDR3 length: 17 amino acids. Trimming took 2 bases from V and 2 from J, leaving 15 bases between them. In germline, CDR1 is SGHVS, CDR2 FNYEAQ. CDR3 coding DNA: TGTGCCAGCAGCTTATACCCCCAAGGGGGAAACACCGGGGAGCTGTTTTTT. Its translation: CASSLYPQGGNTGELFF.

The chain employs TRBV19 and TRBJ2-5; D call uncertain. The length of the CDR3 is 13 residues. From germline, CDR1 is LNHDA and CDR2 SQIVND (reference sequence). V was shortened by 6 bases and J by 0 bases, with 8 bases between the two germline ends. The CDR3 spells CASSQSNQETQYF. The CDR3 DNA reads TGTGCCAGTAGCCAAAGCAACCAAGAGACCCAGTACTTC.

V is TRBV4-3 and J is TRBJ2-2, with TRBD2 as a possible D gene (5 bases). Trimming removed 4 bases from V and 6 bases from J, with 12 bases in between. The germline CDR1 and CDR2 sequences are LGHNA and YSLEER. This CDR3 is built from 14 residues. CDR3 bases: TGCGCCAGCAGCCGCCGGGAAGTAGCCGGGGAGCTGTTTTTT. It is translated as CASSRREVAGELFF.

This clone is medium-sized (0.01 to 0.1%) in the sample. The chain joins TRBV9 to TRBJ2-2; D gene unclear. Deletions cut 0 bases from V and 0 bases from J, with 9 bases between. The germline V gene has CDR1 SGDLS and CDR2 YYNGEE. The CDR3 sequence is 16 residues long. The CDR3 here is CASSVEPRANTGELFF. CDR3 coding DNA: TGTGCCAGCAGCGTAGAACCTCGGGCGAACACCGGGGAGCTGTTTTTT.

CDR3 nucleotides: TGTGCCAGCAGCTCCGGACAGGAACTTAATGAAAAACTGTTTTTT. Translating it yields CASSSGQELNEKLFF. The rearrangement uses TRBV7-2 and TRBJ1-4, with 7 bases matching TRBD1. The V segment lost 4 bases and the J segment 4 bases; nucleotides outside the gene matches: 6. The CDR3 runs 15 residues. Germline CDR1 and CDR2: SGHTA and FQGNSA.

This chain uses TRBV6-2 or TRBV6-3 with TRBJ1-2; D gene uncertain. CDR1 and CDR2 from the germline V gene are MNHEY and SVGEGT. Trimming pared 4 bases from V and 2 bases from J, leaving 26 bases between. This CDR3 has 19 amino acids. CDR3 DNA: TGTGCCAGCAGTTTTTATCTAGAGGTCGTCGTTGGAAGGAACTATGGCTACACCTTC. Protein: CASSFYLEVVVGRNYGYTF.